Listed below are T cell receptor beta chains from one sample, sequenced in a study of CD8+ T cells in alopecia areata. Clones were read by immunoSEQ multiplex PCR, and TCRdb kept only the in-frame ones, dropping some. This sample has 110,000 to 150,000 clones, with about 60% found just once. Here the sequenced sample was CD4+ T cells sorted from blood, taken at week 0. The receptors stem from a human donor with alopecia areata. The CDR3 runs from the conserved cysteine through the conserved F or W. The D gene is left open where the match is weak. Some rows mark clone size as missing; the rest say once, few, many or name a class of expanded clone.

CDR3: CASSPTTGTYEQYF
DNA: TGTGCCAGCAGCCCTACGACAGGAACCTACGAGCAGTACTTC
V: TRBV9
size: .
D: .
J: TRBJ2-7

CDR3: CAWLNPGLAGTDTQYF
DNA: TGTGCCTGGCTAAATCCGGGACTAGCGGGCACAGATACGCAGTATTTT
V: TRBV30
size: .
D: TRBD2
J: TRBJ2-3

CDR3: CASSYAGGRGYGYTF
DNA: TGTGCCAGCAGTTACGCCGGTGGCAGGGGCTATGGCTACACCTTC
V: TRBV6-5
size: .
D: .
J: TRBJ1-2

CDR3: CASSPSGGRTTEAFF
DNA: TGCGCCAGCAGCCCATCTGGGGGACGAACCACTGAAGCTTTCTTT
V: TRBV4-1
size: .
D: .
J: TRBJ1-1

CDR3: CASSLGGTGTEAFF
DNA: TGTGCCAGCAGCTTGGGCGGGACAGGGACTGAAGCTTTCTTT
V: TRBV7-9
size: .
D: TRBD1
J: TRBJ1-1

CDR3: CASSLFKSEQYF
DNA: TGTGCCAGCAGCTTATTCAAGAGCGAGCAGTACTTC
V: TRBV7-2
size: .
D: .
J: TRBJ2-7

CDR3: CASSRQRNTEAFF
DNA: TGTGCCAGCAGCAGACAGAGGAACACTGAAGCTTTCTTT
V: TRBV7-9
size: .
D: .
J: TRBJ1-1

CDR3: CSVHYSGGGDTEAFF
DNA: TGCAGCGTCCACTACTCAGGGGGCGGAGACACTGAAGCTTTCTTT
V: TRBV29-1
size: .
D: TRBD1
J: TRBJ1-1

CDR3: CASSHPGGRNSPLHF
DNA: TGTGCCAGCAGCCACCCAGGGGGGCGGAATTCACCCCTCCACTTT
V: TRBV6-5
size: once
D: TRBD1
J: TRBJ1-6

CDR3: CSVVVLTDTQYF
DNA: TGCAGCGTTGTAGTACTCACAGATACGCAGTATTTT
V: TRBV29-1
size: .
D: .
J: TRBJ2-3

CDR3: CASSMGPGGGYTF
DNA: TGCGCCAGCAGCATGGGACCCGGAGGAGGCTACACCTTC
V: TRBV5-1
size: .
D: .
J: TRBJ1-2

CDR3: CASSLAGGLYGYTF
DNA: TGTGCCAGCAGCTTAGCGGGCGGACTCTATGGCTACACCTTC
V: TRBV7-2
size: .
D: .
J: TRBJ1-2

CDR3: CSARTVEEGYTF
DNA: TGCAGCGCCCGGACAGTCGAGGAGGGCTACACCTTC
V: TRBV29-1
size: .
D: .
J: TRBJ1-2

CDR3: CAWSPGTDEAFF
DNA: TGTGCCTGGAGCCCAGGGACAGATGAAGCTTTCTTT
V: TRBV30
size: .
D: TRBD1
J: TRBJ1-1

CDR3: CASSQDSLAEAFF
DNA: TGCGCCAGCAGCCAAGATTCCCTTGCTGAAGCTTTCTTT
V: TRBV4-3
size: .
D: .
J: TRBJ1-1

CDR3: CASSRVVGYPDTQYF
DNA: TGTGCCAGCAGCCGTGTGGTAGGGTATCCGGATACGCAGTATTTT
V: TRBV7-2
size: .
D: .
J: TRBJ2-3

CDR3: CASSQPGQGTYEQYF
DNA: TGCGCCAGCAGCCAACCGGGACAGGGGACCTACGAGCAGTACTTC
V: TRBV4-3
size: .
D: TRBD1
J: TRBJ2-7

CDR3: CASSLRWGQETQYF
DNA: TGTGCCAGCAGCCTGAGATGGGGTCAAGAGACCCAGTACTTC
V: TRBV9
size: .
D: .
J: TRBJ2-5

CDR3: CASSSWTGSNEQFF
DNA: TGCGCCAGCAGCTCCTGGACGGGGAGTAATGAGCAGTTCTTC
V: TRBV5-1
size: .
D: .
J: TRBJ2-1

CDR3: CASSSPGQAEQYF
DNA: TGCGCCAGCAGTTCCCCGGGACAGGCCGAGCAGTACTTC
V: TRBV10-1
size: few
D: TRBD1
J: TRBJ2-7

CDR3: CASSLARAAQETQYF
DNA: TGCGCCAGCAGCTTGGCTCGGGCAGCCCAAGAGACCCAGTACTTC
V: TRBV5-1
size: .
D: .
J: TRBJ2-5

CDR3: CASSPPNQETQYF
DNA: TGTGCCAGCAGCCCCCCGAACCAAGAGACCCAGTACTTC
V: TRBV7-9
size: .
D: .
J: TRBJ2-5

CDR3: CASSEWEGLGTEAFF
DNA: TGTGCCAGCAGTGAGTGGGAAGGGTTGGGCACTGAAGCTTTCTTT
V: TRBV2
size: .
D: .
J: TRBJ1-1

CDR3: CASSLARGRDNQPQHF
DNA: TGTGCCAGCAGCTTAGCGAGGGGACGGGACAATCAGCCCCAGCATTTT
V: TRBV7-2
size: .
D: .
J: TRBJ1-5

CDR3: CSVGAGEAFF
DNA: TGCAGCGTTGGGGCGGGAGAAGCTTTCTTT
V: TRBV29-1
size: .
D: .
J: TRBJ1-1

CDR3: CASSSRRTDYGYTF
DNA: TGTGCCAGCAGCTCCCGCCGGACCGATTATGGCTACACCTTC
V: TRBV7-8
size: .
D: .
J: TRBJ1-2

CDR3: CASSFGSGYTF
DNA: TGTGCCAGCAGCTTTGGCAGCGGCTACACCTTC
V: TRBV5-6
size: .
D: .
J: TRBJ1-2

CDR3: CASRASRGVRTSTDTQYF
DNA: TGTGCCAGCCGGGCTAGCAGGGGGGTTAGGACTAGCACAGATACGCAGTATTTT
V: TRBV27
size: .
D: .
J: TRBJ2-3

CDR3: CAWSPGPNEKLFF
DNA: TGTGCCTGGAGCCCGGGACCCAATGAAAAACTGTTTTTT
V: TRBV30
size: .
D: .
J: TRBJ1-4

CDR3: CASSLPLGETQYF
DNA: TGTGCCAGCAGCTTACCCCTTGGGGAGACCCAGTACTTC
V: TRBV7-9
size: few
D: .
J: TRBJ2-5

CDR3: CASSPFSNQETQYF
DNA: TGTGCCAGCTCACCATTTTCGAACCAAGAGACCCAGTACTTC
V: TRBV18
size: .
D: .
J: TRBJ2-5

CDR3: CASSHSDTEAFF
DNA: TGTGCCAGCAGCCATTCGGACACTGAAGCTTTCTTT
V: TRBV11-2
size: .
D: .
J: TRBJ1-1

CDR3: CASRGTGNQPQHF
DNA: TGTGCCAGCAGGGGGACAGGCAATCAGCCCCAGCATTTT
V: TRBV27
size: .
D: TRBD1
J: TRBJ1-5

CDR3: CASSLGADNTEAFF
DNA: TGCGCCAGCAGCTTGGGGGCGGACAACACTGAAGCTTTCTTT
V: TRBV5-1
size: .
D: .
J: TRBJ1-1